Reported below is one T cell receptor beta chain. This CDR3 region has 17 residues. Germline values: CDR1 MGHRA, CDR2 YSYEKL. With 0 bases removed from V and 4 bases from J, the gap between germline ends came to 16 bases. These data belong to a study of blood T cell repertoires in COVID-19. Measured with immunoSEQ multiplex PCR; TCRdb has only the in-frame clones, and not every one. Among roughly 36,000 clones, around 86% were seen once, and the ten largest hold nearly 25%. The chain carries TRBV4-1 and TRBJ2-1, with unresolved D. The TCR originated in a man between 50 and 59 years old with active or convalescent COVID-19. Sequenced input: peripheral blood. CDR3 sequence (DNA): TGCGCCAGCAGCCAAGATCGGAGAACCAACGGGTACAATGAGCAGTTCTTC. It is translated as CASSQDRRTNGYNEQFF.